This T cell receptor beta chain stems from a study of shared clonotypes between healthy human individuals. General study results and limits: Compared with clonotypes that all four donors shared, non-shared clonotypes had lower generation probabilities.

Per the germline V gene, CDR1 is MGHRA and CDR2 is YSYEKL. This CDR3 has 16 amino acids. J gave up 3 bases and V 0 bases, and 6 bases lay outside the gene matches. Naive CD8 cells lacked CD45RO, underwent positive selection for CCR7 and left out terminally differentiated effector memory CD45RA+ cells. The method was immunoSEQ multiplex PCR; TCRdb's version includes in-frame clones alone and lacks a portion of them. The sample consists of around 2,000,000 clones, 85% to 95% of them appearing once. Worth noting for this clone: Its cognate antigen is unknown.

Sequencing was carried out using naive CD8+ T cells sorted from blood. The sequence derives from a man between 18 and 29 years old in good health. V gene TRBV4-1 combines with J gene TRBJ2-7; 9 bases agree with TRBD1. CDR3 sequence (DNA): TGCGCCAGCAGCCAAGAAGGACAGGGGTCCTACTACGAGCAGTACTTC. Protein product: CASSQEGQGSYYEQYF.